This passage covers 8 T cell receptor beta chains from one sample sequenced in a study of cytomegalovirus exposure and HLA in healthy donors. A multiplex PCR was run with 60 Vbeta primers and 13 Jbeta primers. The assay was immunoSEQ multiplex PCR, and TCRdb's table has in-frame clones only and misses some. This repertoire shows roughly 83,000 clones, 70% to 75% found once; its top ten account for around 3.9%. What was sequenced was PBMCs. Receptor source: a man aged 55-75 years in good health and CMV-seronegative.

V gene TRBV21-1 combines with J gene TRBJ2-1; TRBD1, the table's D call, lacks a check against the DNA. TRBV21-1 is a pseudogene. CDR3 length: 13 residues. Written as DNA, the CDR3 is TGTGCCAGCAGGACGACAGGGGACAATGAGCAGTTCTTC. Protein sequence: CASRTTGDNEQFF.

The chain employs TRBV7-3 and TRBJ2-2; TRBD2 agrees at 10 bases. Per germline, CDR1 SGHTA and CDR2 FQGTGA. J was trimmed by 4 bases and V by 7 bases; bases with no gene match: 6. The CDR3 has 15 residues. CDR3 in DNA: TGTGCCAGCAACCTAGCGGGGGCTCCCACCGGGGAGCTGTTTTTT. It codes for CASNLAGAPTGELFF.

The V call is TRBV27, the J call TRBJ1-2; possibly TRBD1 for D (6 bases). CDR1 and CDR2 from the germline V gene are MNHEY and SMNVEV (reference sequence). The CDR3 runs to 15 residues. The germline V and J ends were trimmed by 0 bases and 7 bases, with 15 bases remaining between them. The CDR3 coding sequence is TGTGCCAGCAGTTTATCAACAGGGAACTTGCGTGGCTACACCTTC. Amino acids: CASSLSTGNLRGYTF.

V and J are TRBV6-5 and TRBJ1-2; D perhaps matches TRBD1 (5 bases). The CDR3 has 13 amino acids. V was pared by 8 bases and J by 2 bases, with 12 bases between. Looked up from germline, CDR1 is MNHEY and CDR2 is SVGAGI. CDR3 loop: CASQGDWNYGYTF. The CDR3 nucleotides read TGTGCCAGCCAGGGTGATTGGAACTATGGCTACACCTTC.

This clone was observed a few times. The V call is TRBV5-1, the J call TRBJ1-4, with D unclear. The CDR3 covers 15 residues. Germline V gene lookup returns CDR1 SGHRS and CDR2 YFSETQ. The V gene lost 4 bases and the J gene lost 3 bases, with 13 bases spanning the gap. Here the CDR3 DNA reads TGCGCCAGCAGCGATGGGAGCGGGGCTAATGAAAAACTGTTTTTT. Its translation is CASSDGSGANEKLFF.

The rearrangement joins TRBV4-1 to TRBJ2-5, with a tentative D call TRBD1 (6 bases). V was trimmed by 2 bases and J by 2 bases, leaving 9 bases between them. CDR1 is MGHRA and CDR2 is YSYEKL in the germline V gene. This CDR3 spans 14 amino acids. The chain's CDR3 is CASSQTGLQETQYF. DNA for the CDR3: TGCGCCAGCAGCCAAACAGGGCTTCAAGAGACCCAGTACTTC.

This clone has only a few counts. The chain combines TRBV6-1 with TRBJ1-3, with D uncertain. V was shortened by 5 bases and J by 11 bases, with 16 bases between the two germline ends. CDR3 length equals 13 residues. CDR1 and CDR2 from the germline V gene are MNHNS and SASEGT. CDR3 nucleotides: TGTGCCAGCAGTCCTCGGGGAGAGGGAGCCATATATTTT. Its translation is CASSPRGEGAIYF.

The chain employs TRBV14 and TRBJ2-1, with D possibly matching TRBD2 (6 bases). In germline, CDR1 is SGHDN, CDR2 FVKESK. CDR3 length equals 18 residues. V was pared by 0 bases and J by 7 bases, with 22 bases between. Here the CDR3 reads CASSQDSPSGWGGNEQFF. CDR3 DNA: TGTGCCAGCAGCCAAGATTCCCCCTCGGGGTGGGGAGGAAATGAGCAGTTCTTC.